What follows are 29 T cell receptor beta chains derived from one specimen sequenced in a study of T cell responses to AZD1222 COVID-19 vaccine. Method: immunoSEQ multiplex PCR; TCRdb's copy keeps in-frame clones and lacks some. In the table there are about 120,000 clones, around 90% of which are singletons. The material sequenced was peripheral blood, taken on day 0 of AZD1222 vaccination. These receptors were collected from an adult in good health.

The chain joins TRBV25-1 to TRBJ2-6, with TRBD1 identical over 7 bases. This CDR3 spans 15 amino acids. J lost 4 bases, V lost 5 bases, and 5 bases had no gene match. Germline CDR1 is MGHDK and CDR2 is SYGVNS. In DNA form, the CDR3 reads TGTGCCAGCAGTAAAGACAGGGCCGGGGCCAACGTCCTGACTTTC. This sequence encodes CASSKDRAGANVLTF.

This chain uses TRBV4-2 with TRBJ2-1, with 7 bases identical to TRBD2. With 3 bases clipped from V and 6 bases from J, the junction kept 5 bases outside the gene matches. The CDR3 loop spans 14 amino acids. Germline V gene data show CDR1 as LGHNA and CDR2 as YNFKEQ. CDR3 sequence reads: CASSQEAGINEQFF. CDR3 DNA: TGTGCCAGCAGCCAGGAAGCGGGAATCAATGAGCAGTTCTTC.

The chain combines TRBV12-5 with TRBJ1-5; TRBD1 might be the D (5 bases). The germline CDR1 and CDR2 sequences are LGHNT and FRNRAP. The V gene lost 0 bases and the J gene lost 5 bases, with 5 bases spanning the gap. The CDR3 length is 13 residues. This CDR3 reads CASGLVGDQPQHF. As DNA, the CDR3 is TGTGCTAGTGGTTTGGTAGGGGATCAGCCCCAGCATTTT.

V gene TRBV2 combines with J gene TRBJ1-1; D perhaps matches TRBD1 (6 bases). CDR1 and CDR2 from the germline V gene are SNHLY and FYNNEI. V dropped 6 bases and J dropped 4 bases, with 12 bases sitting between them. This CDR3 spans 13 amino acids. Here the CDR3 reads CASRQGIATEAFF. CDR3 bases: TGTGCCAGCAGGCAGGGGATTGCCACTGAAGCTTTCTTT.

V usage is TRBV12-3 or TRBV12-4 and J usage is TRBJ1-5; tentative D call: TRBD1 (5 bases). V lost 5 bases and J lost 7, with 12 bases in between. This CDR3 spans 13 amino acids. The CDR3 loop is CASSGAQVQPQHF. The DNA for the CDR3 is TGTGCCAGCAGTGGGGCTCAAGTCCAGCCCCAGCATTTT.

For this clone: Mismatch with germline at one junction end may stem from a read error. The V gene is TRBV12-3 or TRBV12-4, the J gene TRBJ1-1, with 7 positions matching TRBD1. This CDR3 has 13 residues. CDR3: CASSRSEGADAFF. DNA for the CDR3: TGTGCCAGCAGTAGGTCAGAGGGGGCTGACGCTTTCTTT.

This chain uses TRBV7-8 with TRBJ1-2; TRBD1 aligns across 7 bases. Unmatched junction bases numbered 14, after V lost 4 bases and J lost 3 bases. The CDR3 length is 17 residues. Germline V gives CDR1 SGHVS, CDR2 FQNEAQ. The CDR3 DNA follows: TGTGCCAGCAGCTCATCAACAGGGGTGGTAGCTCACTATGGCTACACCTTC. Amino acid sequence: CASSSSTGVVAHYGYTF.

The chain couples TRBV20-1 to TRBJ2-1, with TRBD2 matching 7 bases. The CDR3 is 16 residues long. V gave up 4 bases and J gave up 3 bases; unmatched junction bases: 12. CDR1 is DFQATT and CDR2 is SNEGSKA in the germline V gene (reference sequence). In DNA, the CDR3 is TGCAGTGCTAATGAGCGGGGTCGCGGGGACTACAATGAGCAGTTCTTC. Amino acid sequence: CSANERGRGDYNEQFF.

The rearrangement links TRBV2 to TRBJ1-1; D unclear. Germline V lookup: CDR1 SNHLY, CDR2 FYNNEI. The CDR3 totals 14 residues. Trimming stripped 2 bases from V and 3 bases from J, with 10 bases between. CDR3 residues: CASSEYTRDTEAFF. The CDR3 DNA is TGTGCCAGCAGTGAATATACAAGGGACACTGAAGCTTTCTTT.

The chain uses TRBV6-5 and TRBJ1-1, with D uncertain. The V and J ends lost 6 bases and 3 bases respectively, with 11 bases between them. Germline V gene data show CDR1 as MNHEY and CDR2 as SVGAGI. CDR3 length: 13 residues. This chain's CDR3 is CASSLEKDTEAFF. The CDR3 region has the DNA TGTGCCAGCAGCCTCGAGAAGGACACTGAAGCTTTCTTT.

This sequence joins TRBV27 and TRBJ2-1; the D gene is possibly TRBD1 (6 bases). The germline V gene encodes CDR1 MNHEY and CDR2 SMNVEV (reference sequence). CDR3 length equals 12 residues. With 6 bases removed from V and 7 bases from J, the gap between germline ends came to 10 bases. The CDR3 protein is CASSLQGNEQFF. DNA for the CDR3: TGTGCCAGCAGCTTACAGGGTAATGAGCAGTTCTTC.

This chain uses TRBV5-1 with TRBJ2-1; weak D call: TRBD2 (7 bases). Germline V gene lookup returns CDR1 SGHRS and CDR2 YFSETQ. The CDR3 runs 15 residues. With 0 bases removed from V and 9 bases from J, the gap between germline ends came to 16 bases. The CDR3 nucleotides read TGCGCCAGCAGCTTGGCGGGGGGCGGGCCAGGTGAGCAGTTCTTC. Protein sequence: CASSLAGGGPGEQFF. Filled out from reference TRBV5-1 and TRBJ2-1, the complete variable domain reads KAGVTQTPRYLIKTRGQQVTLSCSPISGHRSVSWYQQTPGQGLQFLFEYFSETQRNKGNFPGRFSGRQFSNSRSEMNVSTLELGDSALYLCASSLAGGGPGEQFFGPGTRLTVL.

The chain joins TRBV28 to TRBJ2-7; TRBD2 might be the D (7 bases). From germline, CDR1 is MDHEN and CDR2 SYDVKM. The CDR3 has 14 amino acids. V was clipped by 7 bases and J by 4 bases, with 17 bases between them. CDR3 nucleotide sequence: TGTGCCAGCACCTTGGGGGGGGCCAGGTACGAGCAGTACTTC. Protein sequence: CASTLGGARYEQYF.

The chain couples TRBV7-8 to TRBJ1-5, with unresolved D. Between the trimmed V and J ends, which lost 1 base and 3 bases, there was a span of 7 bases. Looked up from germline, CDR1 is SGHVS and CDR2 is FQNEAQ. CDR3 length: 14 residues. Here the CDR3 reads CASSLDRFNQPQHF. Written as DNA, the CDR3 is TGTGCCAGCAGCTTAGACAGATTCAATCAGCCCCAGCATTTT. The full variable domain, in which reference TRBV7-8 and TRBJ1-5 provide the parts outside the CDR3, is GAGVSQSPRYKVAKRGQDVALRCDPISGHVSLFWYQQALGQGPEFLTYFQNEAQLDKSGLPSDRFFAERPEGSVSTLKIQRTQQEDSAVYLCASSLDRFNQPQHFGDGTRLSIL.

The chain employs TRBV13 and TRBJ1-5; D might be TRBD1 (6 bases). There are 18 residues in the CDR3. V lost 2 bases and J 2 bases, leaving 19 bases between the germline ends. Germline values: CDR1 PRHDT, CDR2 FYEKMQ (reference sequence). The CDR3 nucleotides are TGTGCCAGCAGCTTAAGTGGGGGCGGACAGATAGGCAATCAGCCCCAGCATTTT. Translated, it gives CASSLSGGGQIGNQPQHF.

This chain joins TRBV4-1 and TRBJ2-5; D is perhaps TRBD1 (6 bases). Germline lookup yields CDR1 MGHRA and CDR2 YSYEKL. Deletions cut 1 base from V and 2 bases from J, with 14 bases between. The CDR3 runs to 16 residues. The CDR3 coding sequence is TGCGCCAGCAGCCAAGCTATCTCCCAGGGGCAAGAGACCCAGTACTTC. This gives the protein CASSQAISQGQETQYF.

V usage is TRBV10-3 and J usage is TRBJ2-3; D gene uncertain. V was trimmed by 1 base and J by 0 bases, leaving 8 bases between them. The CDR3 contains 15 residues. Looked up from germline, CDR1 is ENHRY and CDR2 is SYGVKD. The CDR3 coding sequence is TGTGCCATCAGTGAGTGGGGTTTGAGCACAGATACGCAGTATTTT. Translating gives CAISEWGLSTDTQYF.

This rearrangement joins TRBV27 to TRBJ1-5; no firm D call. The CDR3 consists of 15 residues. CDR1 and CDR2 from the germline V gene are MNHEY and SMNVEV (reference sequence). V was pared by 5 bases and J by 5 bases, with 16 bases between. Here the CDR3 reads CASSPHGPLYQPQHF. The CDR3, as DNA: TGTGCCAGCAGTCCCCACGGACCCTTGTATCAGCCCCAGCATTTT.

V and J are TRBV19 and TRBJ1-6, with TRBD1 matching 7 bases. The length of the CDR3 is 15 residues. V was clipped by 3 bases and J by 6 bases; unmatched bases: 5. Germline V lookup: CDR1 LNHDA, CDR2 SQIVND (reference sequence). The CDR3: CASSITGDGNSPLHF. The CDR3 DNA follows: TGTGCCAGTAGTATTACAGGGGACGGTAATTCACCCCTCCACTTT.

The genes are TRBV3-1 (or the pseudogene TRBV3-2) and TRBJ2-7; 11 bases agree with TRBD2. The CDR3 runs to 14 residues. CDR1 LGHDT and CDR2 YNNKEL come from the germline V gene (reference sequence). The V and J ends lost 4 bases and 4 bases, in that order; junction bases with no gene match: 3. The CDR3 loop reads CASSRLAGGYEQYF. For the CDR3, the DNA is TGTGCCAGCAGCCGGCTAGCGGGAGGTTACGAGCAGTACTTC.

This chain uses TRBV5-8 with TRBJ1-1, with 7 bases that match TRBD1. J was trimmed by 5 bases and V by 3 bases; bases with no gene match: 10. Germline V lookup: CDR1 SGHTS, CDR2 YDEGEE. This CDR3 comprises 15 residues. The CDR3 coding sequence is TGTGCCAGCAGCTGGAGACAGGGATTGGGGACTGAAGCTTTCTTT. As protein: CASSWRQGLGTEAFF.

V gene TRBV3-1 (or the pseudogene TRBV3-2) combines with J gene TRBJ2-3, with 8 bases lining up with TRBD2. With V trimmed by 4 bases and J by 5 bases, 8 bases remained unmatched. In germline, CDR1 is LGHDT, CDR2 YNNKEL (reference sequence). The CDR3 is 15 amino acids. The CDR3: CASSPGSGVGDTQYF. The CDR3 DNA sequence: TGTGCCAGCAGCCCAGGTAGCGGGGTCGGAGATACGCAGTATTTT.

The chain carries TRBV19 and TRBJ1-5, with TRBD1 matching 7 bases. With V trimmed by 5 bases and J by 6 bases, 16 bases remained unmatched. CDR1 LNHDA and CDR2 SQIVND come from the germline V gene (reference sequence). The CDR3 sequence is 17 residues long. The CDR3 loop reads CASSFRGPGQRGQPQHF. In DNA form, the CDR3 reads TGTGCCAGTAGTTTCCGGGGACCGGGACAGAGGGGTCAGCCCCAGCATTTT.

The V gene is TRBV5-1, the J gene TRBJ2-7; D gene uncertain. CDR3 length: 13 residues. V shed 1 base and J shed 2 bases, with 7 bases lying between them. Germline V gene data show CDR1 as SGHRS and CDR2 as YFSETQ. The CDR3 DNA reads TGCGCCAGCAGCTTGCCCGAAACCTACGAGCAGTACTTC. This translates into CASSLPETYEQYF.

This clone was seen only a few times. As DNA, the CDR3 is TGTGCCAGCAGTTTGAAGGGAAACTATGGCTACACCTTC. Protein: CASSLKGNYGYTF. The V gene is TRBV27, the J gene TRBJ1-2; no clear D gene. With 3 bases removed from V and 2 bases from J, the gap between germline ends came to 7 bases. The CDR3 is 13 residues long. Germline CDR1 MNHEY, CDR2 SMNVEV (reference sequence).

The chain combines TRBV27 with TRBJ1-4; 7 nucleotides align to TRBD1. This CDR3 comprises 13 residues. The junction had 5 bases not matched to a gene; V was cut back by 7 bases and J by 6 bases. CDR1 and CDR2 (germline): MNHEY, SMNVEV (reference sequence). The CDR3 protein is CASKEGADEKLFF. CDR3 coding DNA: TGTGCCAGCAAGGAGGGGGCGGATGAAAAACTGTTTTTT.

As for this clone: This specimen includes other DNA sequences encoding the same CDR3. The CDR3 region has the DNA TGCAGTGCTAGTTATGGAAACACCATATATTTT. This gives the protein CSASYGNTIYF. The chain recombines TRBV20-1 with TRBJ1-3; D is uncertain. The V gene lost 3 bases and the J gene lost 3 bases, with 3 bases spanning the gap. The CDR3 loop spans 11 amino acids. Germline-derived CDR1 and CDR2 are DFQATT and SNEGSKA (reference sequence).

This chain connects TRBV28 to TRBJ2-5; D is unresolved. The CDR3 extends over 12 amino acids. Trimming removed 6 bases from V and 3 bases from J, with 8 bases in between. Germline-derived CDR1 and CDR2 are MDHEN and SYDVKM. CDR3 protein: CASREPKETQYF. CDR3 coding DNA: TGTGCCAGCAGGGAACCTAAAGAGACCCAGTACTTC.

This clone appeared once. The sample has other DNA sequences that encode this CDR3 too. J is TRBJ1-1 and V is TRBV9, with 7 bases fitting TRBD1. This CDR3 contains 13 residues. V lost 3 bases and J lost 4; bases outside the gene matches: 3. Germline assignment: CDR1 SGDLS and CDR2 YYNGEE. CDR3 loop: CASSAAGGTEAFF. CDR3 bases: TGTGCCAGCAGCGCGGCAGGGGGCACTGAAGCTTTCTTT.